Described below is a single T cell receptor (beta chain) sequence and its context. The CDR3 regions of TCR beta were amplified from RNA transcripts. With the HTBI primer set, the TCR CDR3 went through a first round of RT-PCR. TCRdb re-derived calls from the multiplex PCR reads in MiXCR, one entry per CDR3 protein. The data contain some 500,000 distinct CDR3 sequences, about 15% of them singletons. This sample is drawn from a study of T cells in Graves' hyperthyroidism and ophthalmopathy. Germline V gene sequence: CDR1 LGHNA, CDR2 YSLEER. V dropped 2 bases and J dropped 2; count of bases not matched to a gene: 10. This CDR3 region has 18 residues.

This TCR was recovered from a woman under 40 with Graves' ophthalmopathy. The chain has TRBV4-3 and TRBJ1-3; 9 positions agree with TRBD1. Sequenced material: blood. The CDR3 DNA follows: TGCGCCAGCAGCCAACTTACCGGGACAGGGTCAGCTGGAAACACCATATATTTT. Amino acids: CASSQLTGTGSAGNTIYF.